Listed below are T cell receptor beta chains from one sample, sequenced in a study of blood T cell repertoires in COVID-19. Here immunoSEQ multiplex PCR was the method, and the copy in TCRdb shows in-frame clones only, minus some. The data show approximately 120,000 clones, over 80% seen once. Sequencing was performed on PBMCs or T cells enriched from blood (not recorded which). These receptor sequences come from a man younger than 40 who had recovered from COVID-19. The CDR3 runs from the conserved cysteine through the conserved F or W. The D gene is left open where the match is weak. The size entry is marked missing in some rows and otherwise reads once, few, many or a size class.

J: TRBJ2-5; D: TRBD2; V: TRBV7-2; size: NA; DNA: TGTGCCAGCAGCTTAGTCCTAGCGGGGGGGGAGACCCAGTACTTC; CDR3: CASSLVLAGGETQYF
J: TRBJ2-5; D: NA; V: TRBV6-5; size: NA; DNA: TGTGCCAGCAGTTTCGGGGGGCGACGGGAGACCCAGTACTTC; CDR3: CASSFGGRRETQYF
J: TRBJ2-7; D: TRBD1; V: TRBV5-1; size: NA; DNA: TGCGCCAGCAGCTTAGAGAGACAGGGTGGAGGTGAGCAGTACTTC; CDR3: CASSLERQGGGEQYF
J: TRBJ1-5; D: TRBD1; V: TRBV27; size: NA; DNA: TGTGCCAGCCAACCCCGGGACAGGCCCAATCAGCCCCAGCATTTT; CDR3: CASQPRDRPNQPQHF
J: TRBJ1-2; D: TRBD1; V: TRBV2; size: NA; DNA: TGTGCCAGCAAAATCGGGACAGGGGAAGACTATGGCTACACCTTC; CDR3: CASKIGTGEDYGYTF
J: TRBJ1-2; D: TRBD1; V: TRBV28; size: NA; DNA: TGTGCCAGCAGTTTAGGGACAGGGGATGGCTACACCTTC; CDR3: CASSLGTGDGYTF
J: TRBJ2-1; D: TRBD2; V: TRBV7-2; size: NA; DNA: TGTGCCAGCAGCGCCCAGACTAGCGGGAGCAATGAGCAGTTCTTC; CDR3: CASSAQTSGSNEQFF
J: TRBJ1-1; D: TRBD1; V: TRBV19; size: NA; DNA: TGTGCCAGTTGGGACAGGGGAAACACTGAAGCTTTCTTT; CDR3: CASWDRGNTEAFF
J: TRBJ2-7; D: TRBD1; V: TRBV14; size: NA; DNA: TGTGCCAGCGGACAGGGGCGATACGAGCAGTACTTC; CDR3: CASGQGRYEQYF
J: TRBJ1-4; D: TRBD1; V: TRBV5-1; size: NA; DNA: TGCGCCAGCAGCCACGGGACAGGGGGTGAAAAACTGTTTTTT; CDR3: CASSHGTGGEKLFF
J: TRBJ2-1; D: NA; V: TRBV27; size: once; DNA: TGTGCCAGCGGCTTTGCGAGGGAGGCTTACAATGAGCAGTTCTTC; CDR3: CASGFAREAYNEQFF
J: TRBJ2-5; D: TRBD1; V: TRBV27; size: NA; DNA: TGTGCCAGCAGTAAAGGCAGGGGGTTCGCGGACCAAGAGACCCAGTACTTC; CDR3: CASSKGRGFADQETQYF
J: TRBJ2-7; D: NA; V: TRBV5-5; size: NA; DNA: TGTGCCAGCAGCCGCGACGGGGTGAGCTCCTACGAGCAGTACTTC; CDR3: CASSRDGVSSYEQYF
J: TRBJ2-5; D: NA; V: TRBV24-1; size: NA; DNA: TGTGCCACCAGTGACGGGGGACGAGCGAAAGAAGAGACCCAGTACTTC; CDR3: CATSDGGRAKEETQYF
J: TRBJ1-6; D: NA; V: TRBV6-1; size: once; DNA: TGTGCCAGCAGTGAACTGAGGGTACGGGATTCACCCCTCCACTTT; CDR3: CASSELRVRDSPLHF
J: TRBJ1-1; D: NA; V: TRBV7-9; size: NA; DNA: TGTGCCAGCAGCTTAGCACAGGGTAGAAACACTGAAGCTTTCTTT; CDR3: CASSLAQGRNTEAFF
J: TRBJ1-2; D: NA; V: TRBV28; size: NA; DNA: TGTGCCAGCCAGGCAGGGAACTATGGCTACACCTTC; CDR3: CASQAGNYGYTF
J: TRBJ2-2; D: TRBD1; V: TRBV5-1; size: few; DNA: TGCGCCAGCAGCTCCAATTCCGGGACAGGGGAGGGGGAGCTGTTTTTT; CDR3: CASSSNSGTGEGELFF
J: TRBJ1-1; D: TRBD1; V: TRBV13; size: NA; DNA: TGTGCCAGCAGCCGGGACAGGGGGCTCACTGAAGCTTTCTTT; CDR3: CASSRDRGLTEAFF
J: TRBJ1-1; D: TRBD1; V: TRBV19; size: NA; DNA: TGTGCCAGTAGTATAGGGCGGACAGGGAACACTGAAGCTTTCTTT; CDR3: CASSIGRTGNTEAFF
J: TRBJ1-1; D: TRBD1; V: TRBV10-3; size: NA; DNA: TGTGCCATCAGGACAGGGAAAATGAACACTGAAGCTTTCTTT; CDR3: CAIRTGKMNTEAFF
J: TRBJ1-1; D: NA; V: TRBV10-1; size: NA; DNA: TGCGCCAGCAGGGGGGGTGGCCCGAACACTGAAGCTTTCTTT; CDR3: CASRGGGPNTEAFF
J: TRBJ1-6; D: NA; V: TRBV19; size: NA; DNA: TGTGCCAGTAATGCCGACACCACCTATAATTCACCCCTCCACTTT; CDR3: CASNADTTYNSPLHF
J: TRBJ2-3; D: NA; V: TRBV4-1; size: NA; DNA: TGCGCCAGCAGCCAAGCTCAGGGTCTTGGTGCGGCAGATACGCAGTATTTT; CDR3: CASSQAQGLGAADTQYF
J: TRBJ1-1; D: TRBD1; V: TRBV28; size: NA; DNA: TGTGCCAGCAGTTTCCAAGTACAGGGGACTGAAGCTTTCTTT; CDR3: CASSFQVQGTEAFF
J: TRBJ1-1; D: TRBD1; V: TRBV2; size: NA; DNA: TGTGCCAGCAGGACAGGGGTTAACACTGAAGCTTTCTTT; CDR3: CASRTGVNTEAFF
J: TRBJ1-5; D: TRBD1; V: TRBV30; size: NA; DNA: TGTGCCTGGACGGGAGTCGAACAGGGGGAAGGCAATCAGCCCCAGCATTTT; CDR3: CAWTGVEQGEGNQPQHF
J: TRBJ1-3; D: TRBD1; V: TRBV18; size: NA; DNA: TGTGCCAGCTCACCACCGGGACAGGGGATTGGAAACACCATATATTTT; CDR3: CASSPPGQGIGNTIYF
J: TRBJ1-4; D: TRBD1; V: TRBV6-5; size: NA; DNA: TGTGCCAGCAGTTGGGGACAGGCGAATGAAAAACTGTTTTTT; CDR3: CASSWGQANEKLFF
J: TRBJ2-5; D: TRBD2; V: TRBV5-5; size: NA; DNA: TGTGCCAGCAGCTACAGTTACAGACTAGCGGGAGGGCCACGGGAGACCCAGTACTTC; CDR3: CASSYSYRLAGGPRETQYF
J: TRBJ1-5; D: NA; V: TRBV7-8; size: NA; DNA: TGTGCCAGCAGCTCTTCGACCCTGGGGCACGAGTATAGCAATCAGCCCCAGCATTTT; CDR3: CASSSSTLGHEYSNQPQHF
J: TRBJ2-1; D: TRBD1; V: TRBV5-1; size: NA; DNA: TGCGCCAGCAGCTCCGGGACAGGGCTCAATGAGCAGTTCTTC; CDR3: CASSSGTGLNEQFF
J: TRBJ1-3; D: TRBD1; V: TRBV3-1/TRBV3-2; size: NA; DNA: TGTGCCAGCAGCCAAGATAGGGACAGGGGTGGAAACACCATATATTTT; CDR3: CASSQDRDRGGNTIYF
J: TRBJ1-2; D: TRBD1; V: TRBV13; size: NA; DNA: TGTGCCAGCAGCGTTCAGGGGGCTGATGGCTACACCTTC; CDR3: CASSVQGADGYTF
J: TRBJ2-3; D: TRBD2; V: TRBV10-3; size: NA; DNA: TGTGCCATCAGTGAGGTCCCCCCTAGCGGGTTAGCTAGCACAGATACGCAGTATTTT; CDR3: CAISEVPPSGLASTDTQYF
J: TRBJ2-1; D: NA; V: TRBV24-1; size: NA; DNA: TGTGCCGTAGGCGGGCTAGCAGGCAGCAATGAGCAGTTCTTC; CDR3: CAVGGLAGSNEQFF
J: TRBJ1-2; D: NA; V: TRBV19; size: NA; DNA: TGTGCCAGTAGTGGACAAAACTATGGCTACACCTTC; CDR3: CASSGQNYGYTF
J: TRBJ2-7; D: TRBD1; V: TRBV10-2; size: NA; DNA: TGCGCCAGCAGTGAGTTACAGGGGGGCTCCTACGAGCAGTACTTC; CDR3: CASSELQGGSYEQYF
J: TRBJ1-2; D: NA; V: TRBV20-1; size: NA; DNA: TGCAGTGCTAGTACCGGGGGAATGTACTATGGCTACACCTTC; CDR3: CSASTGGMYYGYTF
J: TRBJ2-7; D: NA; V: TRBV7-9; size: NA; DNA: TGTGCCAGCAGCCCCAGCTCCTACGAGCAGTACTTC; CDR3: CASSPSSYEQYF
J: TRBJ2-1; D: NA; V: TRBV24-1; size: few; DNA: TGTGCCACCAGTTCCAGCGGCTATAACAATGAGCAGTTCTTC; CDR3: CATSSSGYNNEQFF
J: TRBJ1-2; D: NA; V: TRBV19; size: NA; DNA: TGTGCCAGTACCGCGGGGAGTAGGGAGTACACCTTC; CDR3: CASTAGSREYTF
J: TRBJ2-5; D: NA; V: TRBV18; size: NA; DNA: TGTGCCAGCTCACCACAAAGGGGGCAAGAGACCCAGTACTTC; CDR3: CASSPQRGQETQYF
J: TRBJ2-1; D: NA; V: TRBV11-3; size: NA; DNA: TGTGCCAGCAGCTCCTTTGAAGCCGTTTACAATGAGCAGTTCTTC; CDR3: CASSSFEAVYNEQFF
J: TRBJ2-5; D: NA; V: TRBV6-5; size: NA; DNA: TGTGCCAGCAGCCAAACCCTCGGAGAGACCCAGTACTTC; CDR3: CASSQTLGETQYF
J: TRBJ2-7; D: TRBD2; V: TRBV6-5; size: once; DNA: TGTGCCAGCAGTTACGCGGCTAGCGGGAGGTACGAGCAGTACTTC; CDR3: CASSYAASGRYEQYF
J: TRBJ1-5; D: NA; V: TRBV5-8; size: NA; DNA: TGTGCCAGCAGCCTGTCAATCGGGAATCAGCCCCAGCATTTT; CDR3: CASSLSIGNQPQHF
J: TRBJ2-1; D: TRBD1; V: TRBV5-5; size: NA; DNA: TGTGCCAGCAGCGATACTACAGGGGATCATGAGCAGTTCTTC; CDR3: CASSDTTGDHEQFF
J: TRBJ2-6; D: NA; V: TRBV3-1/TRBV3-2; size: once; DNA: TGTGCCAGCAACTGGGGGCAGATTTCTGGGGCCAACGTCCTGACTTTC; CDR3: CASNWGQISGANVLTF
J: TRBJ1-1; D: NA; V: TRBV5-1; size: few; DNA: TGCGCCAGCAGCCCTCCGGGCACTGAAGCTTTCTTT; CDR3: CASSPPGTEAFF
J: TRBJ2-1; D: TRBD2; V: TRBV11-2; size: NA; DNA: TGTGCCAGCAGCTTCAGTGCGACTAGCGGGGCTTACAATGAGCAGTTCTTC; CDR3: CASSFSATSGAYNEQFF
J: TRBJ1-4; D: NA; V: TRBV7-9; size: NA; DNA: TGTGCCAGCAGACCTAAGTCTCAACATGAAAAACTGTTTTTT; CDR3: CASRPKSQHEKLFF
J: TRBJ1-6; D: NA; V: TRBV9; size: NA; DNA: TGTGCCAGCAGCGTTACCTATAATTCACCCCTCCACTTT; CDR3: CASSVTYNSPLHF
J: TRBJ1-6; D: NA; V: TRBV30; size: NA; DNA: TGTGCCTGGAGTGTATACAAGGGGGGGACCGGGCTTTCCCTCCACTTT; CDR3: CAWSVYKGGTGLSLHF
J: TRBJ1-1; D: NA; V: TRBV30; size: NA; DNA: TGTGCCTGGAGTGTAATGGGACTGCTCACTGAAGCTTTCTTT; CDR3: CAWSVMGLLTEAFF
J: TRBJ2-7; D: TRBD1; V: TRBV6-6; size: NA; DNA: TGTGCCAGCAGCCCACAGGGGGCGGGCGAGCAGTACTTC; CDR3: CASSPQGAGEQYF
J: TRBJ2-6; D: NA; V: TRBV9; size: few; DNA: TGTGCCAGCAGCGTAGCAGGTCAGGGGTCTGGGGCCAACGTCCTGACTTTC; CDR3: CASSVAGQGSGANVLTF
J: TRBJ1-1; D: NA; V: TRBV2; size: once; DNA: TGTGCCAGCACGGGAGCCCTGGGGACTGAAGCTTTCTTT; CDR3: CASTGALGTEAFF
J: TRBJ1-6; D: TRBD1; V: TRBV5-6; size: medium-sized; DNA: TGTGCCAGCAGCGGGACAGTCTATAATTCACCCCTCCACTTT; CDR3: CASSGTVYNSPLHF